This TCR beta chain was sequenced during a study of blood T cell repertoires in COVID-19. The CDR3 extends over 12 amino acids. Per the germline V gene, CDR1 is LGHDT and CDR2 is YNNKEL (reference sequence). V was pared by 8 bases and J by 8 bases, with 13 bases between. The protocol was immunoSEQ multiplex PCR, while the TCRdb copy is restricted to in-frame clones and leaves out a portion. The top ten hold under 4% of the sample, which has about 64,000 clones, around 84% seen once. Sequencing was carried out using peripheral blood. This receptor was taken from a man in his forties or fifties with active COVID-19. J is TRBJ2-1 and V is TRBV3-1 (or the pseudogene TRBV3-2); weak D call: TRBD1 (8 bases). The CDR3: CASCTGGDEQFF. CDR3 nucleotides: TGTGCCAGCTGTACAGGGGGGGATGAGCAGTTCTTC.